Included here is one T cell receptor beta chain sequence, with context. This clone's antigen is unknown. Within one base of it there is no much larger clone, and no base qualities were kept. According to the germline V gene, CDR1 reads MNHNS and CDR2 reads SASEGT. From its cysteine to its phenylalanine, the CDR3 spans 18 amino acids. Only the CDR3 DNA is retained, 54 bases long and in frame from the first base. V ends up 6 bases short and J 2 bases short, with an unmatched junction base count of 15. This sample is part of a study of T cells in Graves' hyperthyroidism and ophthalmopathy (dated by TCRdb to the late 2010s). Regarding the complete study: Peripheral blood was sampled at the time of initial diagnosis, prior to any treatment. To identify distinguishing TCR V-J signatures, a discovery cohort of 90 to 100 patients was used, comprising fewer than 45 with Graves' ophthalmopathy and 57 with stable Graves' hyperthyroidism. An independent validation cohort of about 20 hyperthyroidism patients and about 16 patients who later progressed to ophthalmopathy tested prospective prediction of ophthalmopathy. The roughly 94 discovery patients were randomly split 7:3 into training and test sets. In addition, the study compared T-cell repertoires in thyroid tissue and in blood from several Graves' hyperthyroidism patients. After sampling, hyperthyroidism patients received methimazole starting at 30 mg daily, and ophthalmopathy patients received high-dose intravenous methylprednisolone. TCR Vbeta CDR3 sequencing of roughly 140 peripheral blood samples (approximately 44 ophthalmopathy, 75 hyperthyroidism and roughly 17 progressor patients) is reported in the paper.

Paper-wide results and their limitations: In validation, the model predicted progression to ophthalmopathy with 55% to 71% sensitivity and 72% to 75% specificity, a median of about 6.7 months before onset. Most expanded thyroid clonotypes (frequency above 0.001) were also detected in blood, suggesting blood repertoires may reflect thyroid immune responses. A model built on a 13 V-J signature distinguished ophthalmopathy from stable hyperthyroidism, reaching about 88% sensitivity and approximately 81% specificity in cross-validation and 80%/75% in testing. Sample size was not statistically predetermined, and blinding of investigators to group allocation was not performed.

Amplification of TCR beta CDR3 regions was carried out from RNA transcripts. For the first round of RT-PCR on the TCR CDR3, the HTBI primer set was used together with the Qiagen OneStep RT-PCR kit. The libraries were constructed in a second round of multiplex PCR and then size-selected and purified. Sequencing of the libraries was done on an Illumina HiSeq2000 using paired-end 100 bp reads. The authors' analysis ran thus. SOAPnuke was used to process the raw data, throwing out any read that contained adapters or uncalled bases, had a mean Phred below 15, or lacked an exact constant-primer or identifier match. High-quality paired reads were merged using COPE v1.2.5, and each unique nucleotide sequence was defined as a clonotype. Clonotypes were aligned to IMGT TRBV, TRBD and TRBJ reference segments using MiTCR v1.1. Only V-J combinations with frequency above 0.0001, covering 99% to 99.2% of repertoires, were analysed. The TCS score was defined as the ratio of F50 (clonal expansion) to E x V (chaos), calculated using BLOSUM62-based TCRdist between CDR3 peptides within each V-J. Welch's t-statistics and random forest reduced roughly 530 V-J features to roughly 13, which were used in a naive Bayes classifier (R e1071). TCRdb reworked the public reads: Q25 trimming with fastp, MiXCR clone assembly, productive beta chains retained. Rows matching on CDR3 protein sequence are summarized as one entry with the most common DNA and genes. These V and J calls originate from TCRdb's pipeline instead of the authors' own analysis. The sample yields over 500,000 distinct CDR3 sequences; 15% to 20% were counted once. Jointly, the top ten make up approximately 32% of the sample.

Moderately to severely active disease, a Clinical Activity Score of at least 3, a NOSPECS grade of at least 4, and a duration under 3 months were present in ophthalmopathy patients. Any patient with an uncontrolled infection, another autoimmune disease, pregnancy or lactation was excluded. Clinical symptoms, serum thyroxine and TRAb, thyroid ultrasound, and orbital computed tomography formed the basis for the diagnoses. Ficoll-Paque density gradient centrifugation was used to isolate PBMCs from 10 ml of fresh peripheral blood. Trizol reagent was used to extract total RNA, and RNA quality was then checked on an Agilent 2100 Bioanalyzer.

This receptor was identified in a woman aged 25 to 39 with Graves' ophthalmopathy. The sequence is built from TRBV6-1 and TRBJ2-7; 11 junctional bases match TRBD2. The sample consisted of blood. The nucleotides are TGTGCCAGCAGCTCAATCCCCCCCGGGACTAGCGGCGCCTACGAGCAGTACTTC. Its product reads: CASSSIPPGTSGAYEQYF.